This T cell receptor beta chain came from a study of cytomegalovirus exposure and HLA in healthy donors. The overall study: In a later analysis, the approximately 120 validation repertoires were reported to have used the same platform as the 600 to 800 first-cohort repertoires.

The CDR3 is 11 amino acids. Germline CDR1 is PRHDT and CDR2 is FYEKMQ (reference sequence). Trimming took off 6 bases at V and 2 bases at J, with 4 bases between the two ends. Concerning this clone itself: Its cognate antigen is unknown.

Produced via immunoSEQ multiplex PCR; TCRdb's table is partial and in-frame only. The table records 100,000 to 150,000 clones, over 90% of them present only once. Study results and caveats: Cytomegalovirus-associated TCR beta chains were listed, numbering over 150.

The TCR sequence derives from a woman under 30 in good health and CMV-seronegative. The sample taken for sequencing was PBMCs. This rearrangement joins TRBV13 to TRBJ1-2; no definite D call. The CDR3 sequence: CASRANYGYTF. CDR3 DNA sequence: TGTGCCAGCAGGGCAAACTATGGCTACACCTTC.